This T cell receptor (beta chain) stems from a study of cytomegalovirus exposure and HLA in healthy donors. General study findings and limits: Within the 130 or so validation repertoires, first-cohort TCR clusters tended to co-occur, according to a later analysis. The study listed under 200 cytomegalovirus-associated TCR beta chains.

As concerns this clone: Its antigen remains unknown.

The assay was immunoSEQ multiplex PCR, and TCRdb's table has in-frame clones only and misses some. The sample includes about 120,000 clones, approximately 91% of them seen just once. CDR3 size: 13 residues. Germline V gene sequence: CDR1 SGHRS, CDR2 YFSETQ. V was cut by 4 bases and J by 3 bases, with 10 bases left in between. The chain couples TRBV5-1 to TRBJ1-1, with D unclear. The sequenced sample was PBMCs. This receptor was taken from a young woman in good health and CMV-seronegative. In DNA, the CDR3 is TGCGCCAGCAGCCCGGTGGGAGACACTGAAGCTTTCTTT. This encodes CASSPVGDTEAFF.